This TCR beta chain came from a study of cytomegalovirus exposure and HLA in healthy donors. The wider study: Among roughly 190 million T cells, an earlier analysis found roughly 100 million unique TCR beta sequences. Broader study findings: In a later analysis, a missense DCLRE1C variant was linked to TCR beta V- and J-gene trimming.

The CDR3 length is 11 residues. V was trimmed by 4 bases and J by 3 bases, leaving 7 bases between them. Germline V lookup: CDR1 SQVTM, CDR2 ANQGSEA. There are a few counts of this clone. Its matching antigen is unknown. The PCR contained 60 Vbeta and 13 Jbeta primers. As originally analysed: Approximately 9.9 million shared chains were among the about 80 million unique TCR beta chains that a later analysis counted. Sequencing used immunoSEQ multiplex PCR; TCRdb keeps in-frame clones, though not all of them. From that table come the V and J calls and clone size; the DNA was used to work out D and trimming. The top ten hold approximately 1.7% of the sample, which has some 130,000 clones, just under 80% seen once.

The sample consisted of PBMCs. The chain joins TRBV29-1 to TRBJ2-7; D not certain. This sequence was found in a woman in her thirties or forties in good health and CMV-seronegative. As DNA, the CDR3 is TGCAGCGTTGGAAGTAGCTACGAGCAGTACTTC. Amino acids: CSVGSSYEQYF.